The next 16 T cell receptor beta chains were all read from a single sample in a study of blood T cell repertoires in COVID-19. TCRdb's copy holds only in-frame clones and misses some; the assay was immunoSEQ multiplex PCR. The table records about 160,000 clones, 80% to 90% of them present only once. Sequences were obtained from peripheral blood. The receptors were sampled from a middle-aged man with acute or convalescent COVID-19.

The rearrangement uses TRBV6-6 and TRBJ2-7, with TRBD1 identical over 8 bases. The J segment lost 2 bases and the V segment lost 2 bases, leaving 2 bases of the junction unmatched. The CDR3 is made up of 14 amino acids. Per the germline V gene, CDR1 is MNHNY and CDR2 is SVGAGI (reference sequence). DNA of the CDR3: TGTGCCAGCAGTTACCAACAGGGGGCCTACGAGCAGTACTTC. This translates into CASSYQQGAYEQYF.

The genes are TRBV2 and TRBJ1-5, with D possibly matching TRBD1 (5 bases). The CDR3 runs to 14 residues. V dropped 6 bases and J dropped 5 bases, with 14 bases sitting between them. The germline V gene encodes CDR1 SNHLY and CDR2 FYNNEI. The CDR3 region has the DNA TGTGCCAGCAGCTCCATGGGGGGTCATCAGCCCCAGCATTTT. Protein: CASSSMGGHQPQHF.

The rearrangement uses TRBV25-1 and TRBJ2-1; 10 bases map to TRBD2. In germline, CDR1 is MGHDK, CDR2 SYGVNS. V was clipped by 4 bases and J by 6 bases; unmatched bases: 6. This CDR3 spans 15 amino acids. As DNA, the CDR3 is TGTGCCAGCAGTGTAAGTCTAGCGGGGGCCAATGAGCAGTTCTTC. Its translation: CASSVSLAGANEQFF.

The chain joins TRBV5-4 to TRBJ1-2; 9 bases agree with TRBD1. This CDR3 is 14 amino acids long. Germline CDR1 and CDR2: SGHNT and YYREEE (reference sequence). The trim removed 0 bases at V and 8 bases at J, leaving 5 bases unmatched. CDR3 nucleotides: TGTGCCAGCAGCTTGGAGGGACAGGGAAGGGGCTACACCTTC. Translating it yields CASSLEGQGRGYTF.

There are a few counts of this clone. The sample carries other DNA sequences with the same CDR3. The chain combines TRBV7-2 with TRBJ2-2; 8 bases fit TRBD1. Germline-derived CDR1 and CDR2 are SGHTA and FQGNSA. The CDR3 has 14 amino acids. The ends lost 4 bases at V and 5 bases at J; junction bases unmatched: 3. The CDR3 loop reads CASSSRQGTGELFF. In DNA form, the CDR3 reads TGTGCCAGCAGCTCTCGACAGGGGACCGGGGAGCTGTTTTTT. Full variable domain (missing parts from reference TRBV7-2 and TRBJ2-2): GAGVSQSPSNKVTEKGKDVELRCDPISGHTALYWYRQSLGQGLEFLIYFQGNSAPDKSGLPSDRFSAERTGGSVSTLTIQRTQQEDSAVYLCASSSRQGTGELFFGEGSRLTVL.

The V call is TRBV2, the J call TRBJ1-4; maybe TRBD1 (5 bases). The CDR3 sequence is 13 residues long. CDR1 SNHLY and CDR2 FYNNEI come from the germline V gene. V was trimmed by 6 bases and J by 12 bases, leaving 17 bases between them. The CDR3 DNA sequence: TGTGCCAGCAGGGGGACTGGGGTATACGAACTGTTTTTT. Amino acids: CASRGTGVYELFF.

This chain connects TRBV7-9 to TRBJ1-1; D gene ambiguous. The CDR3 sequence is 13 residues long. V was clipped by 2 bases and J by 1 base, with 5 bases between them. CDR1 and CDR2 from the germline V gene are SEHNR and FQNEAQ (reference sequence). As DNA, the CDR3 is TGTGCCAGCAGCTTAACACCGAACACTGAAGCTTTCTTT. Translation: CASSLTPNTEAFF.

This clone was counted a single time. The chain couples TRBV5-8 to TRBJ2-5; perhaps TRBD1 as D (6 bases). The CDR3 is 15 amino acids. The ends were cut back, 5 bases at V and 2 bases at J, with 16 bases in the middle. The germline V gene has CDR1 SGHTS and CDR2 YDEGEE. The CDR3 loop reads CASRSGQGIQETQYF. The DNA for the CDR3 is TGTGCCAGCAGGTCAGGCCAGGGGATTCAAGAGACCCAGTACTTC.

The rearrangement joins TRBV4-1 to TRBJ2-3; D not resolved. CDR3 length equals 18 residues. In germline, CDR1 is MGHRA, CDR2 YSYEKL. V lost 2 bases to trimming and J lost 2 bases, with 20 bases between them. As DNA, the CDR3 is TGCGCCAGCAGCCAACCCAGAGAGGCTTCCAAAAACACAGATACGCAGTATTTT. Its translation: CASSQPREASKNTDTQYF.

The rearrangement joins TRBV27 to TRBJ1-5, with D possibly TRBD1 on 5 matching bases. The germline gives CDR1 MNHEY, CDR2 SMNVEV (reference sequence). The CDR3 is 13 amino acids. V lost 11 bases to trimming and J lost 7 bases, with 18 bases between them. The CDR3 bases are TGTGCCGTGGGGGAGGGACGTGGGCAGCCCCAGCATTTT. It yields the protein CAVGEGRGQPQHF.

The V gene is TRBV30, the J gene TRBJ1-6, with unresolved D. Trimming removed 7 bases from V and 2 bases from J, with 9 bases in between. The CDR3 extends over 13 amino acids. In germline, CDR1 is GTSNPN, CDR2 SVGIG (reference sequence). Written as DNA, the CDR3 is TGTGCCTCCGAGGGAACCTATAATTCACCCCTCCACTTT. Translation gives CASEGTYNSPLHF.

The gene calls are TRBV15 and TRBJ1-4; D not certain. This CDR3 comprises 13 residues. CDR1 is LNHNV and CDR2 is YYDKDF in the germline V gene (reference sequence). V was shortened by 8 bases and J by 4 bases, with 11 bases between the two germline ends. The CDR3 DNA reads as TGTGCCACCGAGCGGGGTAATAATGAAAAACTGTTTTTT. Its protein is CATERGNNEKLFF.

Here the CDR3 reads CASSIRRNPNEKLFF. In DNA form, the CDR3 reads TGTGCCAGTAGTATCCGGAGGAATCCTAATGAAAAACTGTTTTTT. The rearrangement uses TRBV19 and TRBJ1-4; the D is unclear. CDR1 and CDR2 (germline): LNHDA, SQIVND (reference sequence). The V gene lost 3 bases and the J gene lost 3 bases, with 11 bases spanning the gap. There are 15 residues in the CDR3.

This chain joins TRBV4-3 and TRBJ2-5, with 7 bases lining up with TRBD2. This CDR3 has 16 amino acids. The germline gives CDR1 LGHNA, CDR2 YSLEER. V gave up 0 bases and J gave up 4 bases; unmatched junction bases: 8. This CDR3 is CASSQDLTGGRETQYF. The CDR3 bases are TGCGCCAGCAGCCAAGATCTGACGGGGGGTCGAGAGACCCAGTACTTC.

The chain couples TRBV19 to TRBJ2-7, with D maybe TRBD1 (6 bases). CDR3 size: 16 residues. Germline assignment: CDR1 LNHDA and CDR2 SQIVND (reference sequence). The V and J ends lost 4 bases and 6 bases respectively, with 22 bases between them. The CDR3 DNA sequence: TGTGCCAGTAGTACCCTACCCGGACAGACTATAGGCGAGCAGTACTTC. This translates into CASSTLPGQTIGEQYF.

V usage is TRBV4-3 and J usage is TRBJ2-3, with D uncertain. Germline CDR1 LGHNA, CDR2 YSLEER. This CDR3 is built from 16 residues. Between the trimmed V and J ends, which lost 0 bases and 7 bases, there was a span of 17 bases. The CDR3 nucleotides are TGCGCCAGCAGCCAAGATCCGTTCACGGGTGGAAATACGCAGTATTTT. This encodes CASSQDPFTGGNTQYF.